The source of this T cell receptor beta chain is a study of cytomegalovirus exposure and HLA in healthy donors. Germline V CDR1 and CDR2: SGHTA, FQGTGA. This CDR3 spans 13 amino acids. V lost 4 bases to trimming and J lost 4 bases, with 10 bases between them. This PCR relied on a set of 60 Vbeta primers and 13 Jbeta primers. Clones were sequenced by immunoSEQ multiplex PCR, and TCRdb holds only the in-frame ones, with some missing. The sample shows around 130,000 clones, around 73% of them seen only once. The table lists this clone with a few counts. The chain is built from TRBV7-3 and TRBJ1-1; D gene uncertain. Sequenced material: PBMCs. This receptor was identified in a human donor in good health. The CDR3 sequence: CASSSNSGTEAFF. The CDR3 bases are TGTGCCAGCAGCTCGAATTCCGGCACTGAAGCTTTCTTT. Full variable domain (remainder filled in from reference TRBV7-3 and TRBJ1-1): GAGVSQTPSNKVTEKGKYVELRCDPISGHTALYWYRQSLGQGPEFLIYFQGTGAADDSGLPNDRFFAVRPEGSVSTLKIQRTERGDSAVYLCASSSNSGTEAFFGQGTRLTVV.